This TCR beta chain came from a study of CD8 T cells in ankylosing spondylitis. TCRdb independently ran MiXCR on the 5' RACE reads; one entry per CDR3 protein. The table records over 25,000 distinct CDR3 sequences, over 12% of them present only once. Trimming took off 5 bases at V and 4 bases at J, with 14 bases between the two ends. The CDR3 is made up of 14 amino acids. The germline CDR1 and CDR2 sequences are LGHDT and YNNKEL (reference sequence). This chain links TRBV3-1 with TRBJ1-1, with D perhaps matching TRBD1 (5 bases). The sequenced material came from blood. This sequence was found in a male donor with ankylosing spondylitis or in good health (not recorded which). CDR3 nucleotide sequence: TGTGCCAGCAGCGCAGGGTTTGGGGGCACTGAAGCTTTCTTT. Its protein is CASSAGFGGTEAFF.